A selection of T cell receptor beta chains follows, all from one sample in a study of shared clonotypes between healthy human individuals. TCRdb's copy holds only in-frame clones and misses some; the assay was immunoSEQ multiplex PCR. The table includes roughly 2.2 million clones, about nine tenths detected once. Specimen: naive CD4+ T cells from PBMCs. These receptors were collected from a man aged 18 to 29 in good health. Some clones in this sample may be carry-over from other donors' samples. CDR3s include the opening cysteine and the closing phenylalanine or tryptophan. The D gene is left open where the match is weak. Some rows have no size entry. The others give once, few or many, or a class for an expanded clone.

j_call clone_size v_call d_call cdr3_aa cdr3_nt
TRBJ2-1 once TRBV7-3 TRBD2 CASGLAGIRNEQFF TGTGCCAGCGGTCTAGCGGGAATCAGGAATGAGCAGTTCTTC
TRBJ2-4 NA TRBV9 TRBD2 CASSVGTSGRGGNIQYF TGTGCCAGCAGCGTGGGGACTAGCGGGAGGGGAGGAAACATTCAGTACTTC
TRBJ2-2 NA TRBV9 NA CASSVWATGELFF TGTGCCAGCAGCGTCTGGGCCACCGGGGAGCTGTTTTTT
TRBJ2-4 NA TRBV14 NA CASSPGRRNIQYF TGTGCCAGCAGCCCGGGACGGAGAAACATTCAGTACTTC
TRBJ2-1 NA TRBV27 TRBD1 CASSSYRDRGLIDCEQFF TGTGCCAGCAGTTCGTACCGGGACAGGGGGCTAATTGATTGTGAGCAGTTCTTC
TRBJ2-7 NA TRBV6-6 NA CASTDSGRTLYEQYF TGTGCCAGCACCGATTCGGGCAGGACACTCTACGAGCAGTACTTC
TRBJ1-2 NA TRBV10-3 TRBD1 CAISESGQAVYGYTF TGTGCCATCAGTGAGTCGGGACAGGCGGTCTATGGCTACACCTTC
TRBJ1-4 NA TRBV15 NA CATSRGIWADEKLFF TGTGCCACCAGCAGAGGGATTTGGGCGGATGAAAAACTGTTTTTT
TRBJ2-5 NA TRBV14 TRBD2 CASSQDLAGPQETQYF TGTGCCAGCAGCCAAGACCTAGCGGGCCCCCAAGAGACCCAGTACTTC
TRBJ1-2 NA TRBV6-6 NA CASSPGNNYGYTF TGTGCCAGCAGCCCTGGAAATAACTATGGCTACACCTTC
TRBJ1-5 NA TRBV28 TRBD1 CASSSPGQGNQPQHF TGTGCCAGCAGTTCCCCGGGACAGGGGAATCAGCCCCAGCATTTT
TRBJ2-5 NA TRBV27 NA CASSLWGSETQYF TGTGCCAGCAGTTTGTGGGGCTCGGAGACCCAGTACTTC
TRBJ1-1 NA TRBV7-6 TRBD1 CASKETGGTEAFF TGTGCCAGCAAGGAGACAGGGGGAACTGAAGCTTTCTTT